The 8 T cell receptor beta chains in this list originate from one sample, sequenced in a study of shared clonotypes between healthy human individuals. Libraries were prepared by immunoSEQ multiplex PCR; TCRdb keeps only in-frame clonotypes and omits some of them. The sample lists under 1,100,000 clones, about 75% seen once, with approximately 1.5% in the top ten. Sequenced input: memory CD4+ T cells sorted from blood. Subset reported: CD45RA-negative fraction. The receptor set was obtained from a man in his late teens or twenties in good health.

The chain couples TRBV10-3 to TRBJ2-1, with D maybe TRBD1 (6 bases). The CDR3 runs to 12 residues. Trimming stripped 8 bases from V and 7 bases from J, with 12 bases between. CDR1 ENHRY and CDR2 SYGVKD come from the germline V gene. CDR3 DNA sequence: TGTGCCATCGCGGCGAGGGGGAATGAGCAGTTCTTC. It translates to CAIAARGNEQFF.

The J gene is TRBJ2-5, the V gene TRBV11-2; D is perhaps TRBD1 or TRBD2 (5 bases each). This CDR3 has 15 residues. CDR1 SGHAT and CDR2 FQNNGV come from the germline V gene. Between the trimmed V and J ends, which lost 1 base and 9 bases, there was a span of 18 bases. DNA of the CDR3: TGTGCCAGCAGCTTAGCAGGGCCCACGGGGTTGGCCCAGTACTTC. It is translated as CASSLAGPTGLAQYF.

The CDR3 DNA sequence: TGTGCCAGCAGTTACTCGATCGGGAACACCGGGGAGCTGTTTTTT. Protein product: CASSYSIGNTGELFF. This chain links TRBV6-5 with TRBJ2-2; D is ambiguous. Trimming removed 0 bases from V and 1 base from J, with 6 bases in between. CDR3 length equals 15 residues. CDR1 is MNHEY, CDR2 SVGAGI, per germline.

The chain employs TRBV7-8 and TRBJ2-1; 8 bases line up with TRBD2. Germline V CDR1 and CDR2: SGHVS, FQNEAQ. The CDR3 is 16 amino acids. Germline trimming cut 0 bases from V and 4 bases from J; bases unmatched to any gene: 5. The CDR3 protein is CASSLAPAGVYNEQFF. In DNA, the CDR3 is TGTGCCAGCAGCTTAGCGCCAGCGGGGGTTTACAATGAGCAGTTCTTC.

The rearrangement links TRBV9 to TRBJ1-1, with D maybe TRBD1 (5 bases). V was trimmed by 0 bases and J by 0 bases, leaving 12 bases between them. This CDR3 is built from 16 residues. Germline CDR1 and CDR2: SGDLS and YYNGEE. CDR3 sequence reads: CASSVGGTILNTEAFF. The CDR3 DNA reads as TGTGCCAGCAGCGTAGGGGGGACGATATTGAACACTGAAGCTTTCTTT.

This clone has more than one count but fewer than ten. V usage is TRBV28 and J usage is TRBJ1-1; TRBD1 matches at 10 bases. Looked up from germline, CDR1 is MDHEN and CDR2 is SYDVKM. The CDR3 has 16 amino acids. V lost 7 bases and J lost 1; bases outside the gene matches: 9. CDR3 coding DNA: TGTGCCAGCACCCTTCCGGGACAGGGGTGGAACACTGAAGCTTTCTTT. This sequence encodes CASTLPGQGWNTEAFF.

V and J are TRBV5-1 and TRBJ1-2, with a weak D call TRBD1 (6 bases). Germline V gives CDR1 SGHRS, CDR2 YFSETQ. Trimming stripped 3 bases from V and 8 bases from J, with 17 bases between. The CDR3 sequence is 14 residues long. The CDR3 loop reads CASSSTGGSRGYTF. Written as DNA, the CDR3 is TGCGCCAGCAGCTCGACAGGCGGCAGTAGGGGCTACACCTTC.

The chain joins TRBV7-2 to TRBJ2-7, with TRBD2 matching 15 bases. The CDR3 contains 18 residues. Germline assignment: CDR1 SGHTA and CDR2 FQGNSA. The trim removed 5 bases at V and 2 bases at J, leaving 10 bases unmatched. The CDR3, as DNA: TGTGCCAGCAGCCTCGGACTAGCGGGGGGGCCAGGGGCCTACGAGCAGTACTTC. Translation: CASSLGLAGGPGAYEQYF.